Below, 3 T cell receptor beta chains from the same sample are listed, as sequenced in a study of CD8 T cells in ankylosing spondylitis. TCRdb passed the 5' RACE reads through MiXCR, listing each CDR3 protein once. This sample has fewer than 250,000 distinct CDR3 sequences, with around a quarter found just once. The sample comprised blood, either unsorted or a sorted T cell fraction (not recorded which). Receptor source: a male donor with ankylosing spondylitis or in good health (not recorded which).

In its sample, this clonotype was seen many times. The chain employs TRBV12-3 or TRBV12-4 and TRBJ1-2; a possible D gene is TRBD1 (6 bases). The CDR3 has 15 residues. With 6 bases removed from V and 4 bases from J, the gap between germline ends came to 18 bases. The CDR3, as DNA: TGTGCCAGCAGGCGCGATCGACAGGCGTCCTATGGCTACACCTTC. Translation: CASRRDRQASYGYTF.

The CDR3 is CASSLGHTDTQYF. CDR3 sequence (DNA): TGCGCCAGCAGCTTGGGTCACACAGATACGCAGTATTTT. This rearrangement joins TRBV5-1 to TRBJ2-3; D is unresolved. V was trimmed by 0 bases and J by 2 bases, leaving 4 bases between them. The germline V gene has CDR1 SGHRS and CDR2 YFSETQ. The CDR3 loop spans 13 amino acids.

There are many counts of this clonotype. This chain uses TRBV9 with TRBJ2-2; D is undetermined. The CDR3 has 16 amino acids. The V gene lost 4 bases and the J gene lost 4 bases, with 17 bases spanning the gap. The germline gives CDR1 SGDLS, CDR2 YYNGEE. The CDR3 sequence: CASSTSGYGGTGELFF. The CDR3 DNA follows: TGTGCCAGCAGCACCTCCGGATACGGTGGCACCGGGGAGCTGTTTTTT.